This T cell receptor (beta chain) was captured in a study of T cells in Graves' hyperthyroidism and ophthalmopathy. Disease duration under 2 months; hyperthyroidism patients were aged 18 to 65. The CDR3 spans 15 residues. The germline V gene encodes CDR1 LGHNA and CDR2 YNFKEQ. With V trimmed by 0 bases and J by 6 bases, 6 bases remained unmatched. Study observations and caveats: Stable hyperthyroidism was separated from ophthalmopathy by a model based on 13 V-J features.

It was RNA transcripts that yielded the amplified TCR beta CDR3 regions. An initial round of RT-PCR targeting the TCR CDR3 relied on the HTBI primer set. TCRdb reprocessed the multiplex PCR reads with MiXCR, giving one entry per CDR3 protein. The sample consists of 550,000 to 800,000 distinct CDR3 sequences, roughly 15% of them appearing once. In this sample, this clonotype turned up a few times. The antigen remains undetermined. The sequencing input was blood. V is TRBV4-2 and J is TRBJ2-5; 8 positions agree with TRBD2. The source is a man between 18 and 35 years old with Graves' hyperthyroidism. CDR3 amino acids: CASSQDGLAGKTQYF. The CDR3 coding sequence is TGTGCCAGCAGCCAAGACGGACTAGCTGGGAAGACCCAGTACTTC.